Sequencing of this T cell receptor beta chain was carried out in a study of blood T cell repertoires in COVID-19. Per the germline V gene, CDR1 is MNHEY and CDR2 is SVGEGT. The CDR3 extends over 14 amino acids. J gave up 1 base and V 5 bases, and 3 bases lay outside the gene matches. Sequencing used immunoSEQ multiplex PCR; TCRdb keeps in-frame clones, though not all of them. The data contain 110,000 or so clones, 80% to 85% of them seen just once; the ten biggest clones take up around two fifths. The source of this sequence is an elderly man with acute or convalescent COVID-19. V gene TRBV6-2 or TRBV6-3 combines with J gene TRBJ2-5; 8 nucleotides match TRBD1. The sequencing sample was made of peripheral blood. The chain's CDR3 is CASSRDRPQETQYF. CDR3 sequence (DNA): TGTGCCAGCAGTAGGGACAGGCCCCAAGAGACCCAGTACTTC.